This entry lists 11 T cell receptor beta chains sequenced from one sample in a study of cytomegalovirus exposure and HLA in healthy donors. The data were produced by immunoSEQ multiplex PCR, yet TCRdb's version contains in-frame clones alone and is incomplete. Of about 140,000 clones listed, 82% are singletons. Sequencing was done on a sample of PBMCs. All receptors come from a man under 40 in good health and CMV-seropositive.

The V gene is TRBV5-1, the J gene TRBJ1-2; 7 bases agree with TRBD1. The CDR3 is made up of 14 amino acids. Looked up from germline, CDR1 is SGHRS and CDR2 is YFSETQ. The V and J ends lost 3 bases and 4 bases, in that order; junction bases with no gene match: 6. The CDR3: CASSWMQGGYGYTF. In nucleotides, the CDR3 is TGCGCCAGCAGCTGGATGCAGGGGGGCTATGGCTACACCTTC. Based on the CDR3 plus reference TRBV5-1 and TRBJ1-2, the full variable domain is KAGVTQTPRYLIKTRGQQVTLSCSPISGHRSVSWYQQTPGQGLQFLFEYFSETQRNKGNFPGRFSGRQFSNSRSEMNVSTLELGDSALYLCASSWMQGGYGYTFGSGTRLTVV.

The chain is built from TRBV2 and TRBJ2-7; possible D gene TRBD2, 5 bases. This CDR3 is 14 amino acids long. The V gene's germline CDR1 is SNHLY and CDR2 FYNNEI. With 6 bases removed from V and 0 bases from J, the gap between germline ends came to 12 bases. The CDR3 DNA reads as TGTGCCAGCAGACTAGTCTTAGACTCCTACGAGCAGTACTTC. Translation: CASRLVLDSYEQYF.

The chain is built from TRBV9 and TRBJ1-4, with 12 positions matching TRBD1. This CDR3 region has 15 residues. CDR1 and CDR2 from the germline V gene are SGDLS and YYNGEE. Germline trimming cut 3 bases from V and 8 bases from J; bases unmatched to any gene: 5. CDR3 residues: CASSGGDRGREKLFF. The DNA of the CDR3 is TGTGCCAGCAGCGGGGGGGACAGGGGGCGAGAAAAACTGTTTTTT.

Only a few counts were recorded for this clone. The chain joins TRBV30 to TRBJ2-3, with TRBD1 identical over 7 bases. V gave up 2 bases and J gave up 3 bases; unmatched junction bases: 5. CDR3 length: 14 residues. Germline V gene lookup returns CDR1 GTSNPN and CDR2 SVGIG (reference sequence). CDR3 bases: TGTGCCTGGAGTTGGGACAGCACAACAGATACGCAGTATTTT. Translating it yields CAWSWDSTTDTQYF.

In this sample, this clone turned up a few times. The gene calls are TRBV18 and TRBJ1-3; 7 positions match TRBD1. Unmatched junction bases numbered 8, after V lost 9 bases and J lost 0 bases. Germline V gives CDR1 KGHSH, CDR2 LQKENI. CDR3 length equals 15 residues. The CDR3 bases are TGTGCCAGACAGACAGGGACCACCTCTGGAAACACCATATATTTT. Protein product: CARQTGTTSGNTIYF.

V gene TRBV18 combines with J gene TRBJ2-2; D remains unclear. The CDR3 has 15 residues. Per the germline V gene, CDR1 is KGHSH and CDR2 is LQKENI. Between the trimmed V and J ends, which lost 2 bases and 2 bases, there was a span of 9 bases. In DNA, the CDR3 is TGTGCCAGCTCACCAATGGCCGCCAACACCGGGGAGCTGTTTTTT. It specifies CASSPMAANTGELFF.

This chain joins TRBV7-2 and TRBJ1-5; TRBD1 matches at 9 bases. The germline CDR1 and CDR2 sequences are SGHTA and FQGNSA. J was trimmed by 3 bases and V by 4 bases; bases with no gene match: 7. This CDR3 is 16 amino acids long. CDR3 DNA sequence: TGTGCCAGCAGCTGGGGACAGGGAGTGGCCAATCAGCCCCAGCATTTT. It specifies CASSWGQGVANQPQHF.

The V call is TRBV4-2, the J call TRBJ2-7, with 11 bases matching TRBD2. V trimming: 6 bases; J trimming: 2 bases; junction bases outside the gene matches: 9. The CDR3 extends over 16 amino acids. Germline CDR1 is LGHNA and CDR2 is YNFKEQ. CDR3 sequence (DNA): TGTGCCAGCAGGTCGTTCCTAGCGGGGGGTACCTACGAGCAGTACTTC. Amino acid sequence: CASRSFLAGGTYEQYF.

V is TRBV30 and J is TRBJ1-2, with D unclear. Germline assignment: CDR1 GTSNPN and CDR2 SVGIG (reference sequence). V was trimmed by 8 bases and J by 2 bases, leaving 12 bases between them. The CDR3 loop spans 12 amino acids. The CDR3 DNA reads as TGTGCCCGGTCCTACTCCAACTATGGCTACACCTTC. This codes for CARSYSNYGYTF. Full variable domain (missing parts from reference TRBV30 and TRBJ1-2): SQTIHQWPATLVQPVGSPLSLECTVEGTSNPNLYWYRQAAGRGLQLLFYSVGIGQISSEVPQNLSASRPQDRQFILSSKKLLLSDSGFYLCARSYSNYGYTFGSGTRLTVV.

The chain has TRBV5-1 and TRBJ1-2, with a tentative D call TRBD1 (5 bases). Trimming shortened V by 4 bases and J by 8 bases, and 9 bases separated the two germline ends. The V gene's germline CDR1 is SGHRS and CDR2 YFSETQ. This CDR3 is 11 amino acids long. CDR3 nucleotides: TGCGCCAGCAGCGACAGTAAAGGCTACACCTTC. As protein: CASSDSKGYTF.

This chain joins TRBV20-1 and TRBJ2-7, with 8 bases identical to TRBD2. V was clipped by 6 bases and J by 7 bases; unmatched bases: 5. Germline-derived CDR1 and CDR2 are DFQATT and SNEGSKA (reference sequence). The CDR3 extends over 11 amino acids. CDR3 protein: CSARRGEEQYF. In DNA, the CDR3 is TGCAGTGCGAGGCGGGGGGAAGAGCAGTACTTC.